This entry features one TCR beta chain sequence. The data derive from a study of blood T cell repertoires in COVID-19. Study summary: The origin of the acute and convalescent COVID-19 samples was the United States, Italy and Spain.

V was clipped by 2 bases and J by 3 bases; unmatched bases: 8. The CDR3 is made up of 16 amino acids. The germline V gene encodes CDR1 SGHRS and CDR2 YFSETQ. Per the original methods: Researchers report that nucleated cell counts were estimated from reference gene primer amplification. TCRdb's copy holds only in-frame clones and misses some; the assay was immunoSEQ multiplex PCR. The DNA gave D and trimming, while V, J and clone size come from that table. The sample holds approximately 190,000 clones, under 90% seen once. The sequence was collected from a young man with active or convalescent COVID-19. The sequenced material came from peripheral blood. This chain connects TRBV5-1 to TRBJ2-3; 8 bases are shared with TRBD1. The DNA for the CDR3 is TGCGCCAGCAGCTTATCAGGGGGCCCAGGGACAGATACGCAGTATTTT. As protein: CASSLSGGPGTDTQYF.